This entry lists 2 T cell receptor beta chains sequenced from one sample in a study of CD8 T cells in ankylosing spondylitis. TCRdb independently ran MiXCR on the 5' RACE reads; one entry per CDR3 protein. The table includes some 180,000 distinct CDR3 sequences, about 20% detected once. The sample was blood, either unsorted or a sorted T cell fraction (not recorded which). The receptors were gathered from a male donor under 30 with ankylosing spondylitis or in good health (not recorded which).

This clonotype has a count of ten or more. CDR3 in amino acids: CASSSGQGGWSVTYNEQFF. DNA for the CDR3: TGTGCCAGCAGTTCGGGACAGGGAGGATGGAGTGTGACCTACAATGAGCAGTTCTTC. The chain has TRBV28 and TRBJ2-1, with 9 bases fitting TRBD1. The ends lost 4 bases at V and 2 bases at J; junction bases unmatched: 15. In germline, CDR1 is MDHEN, CDR2 SYDVKM. The CDR3 totals 19 residues. Variable domain in full (rest from reference TRBV28 and TRBJ2-1): DVKVTQSSRYLVKRTGEKVFLECVQDMDHENMFWYRQDPGLGLRLIYFSYDVKMKEKGDIPEGYSVSREKKERFSLILESASTNQTSMYLCASSSGQGGWSVTYNEQFFGPGTRLTVL.

This clonotype has ten or more counts. The chain employs TRBV29-1 and TRBJ2-2, with 8 bases that match TRBD1. V shed 7 bases and J 4 bases; nucleotides not matched to a gene: 2. This CDR3 has 12 amino acids. From germline, CDR1 is SQVTM and CDR2 ANQGSEA. The CDR3 protein is CSAGQGTGELFF. The CDR3 DNA follows: TGCAGCGCCGGACAGGGCACCGGGGAGCTGTTTTTT.